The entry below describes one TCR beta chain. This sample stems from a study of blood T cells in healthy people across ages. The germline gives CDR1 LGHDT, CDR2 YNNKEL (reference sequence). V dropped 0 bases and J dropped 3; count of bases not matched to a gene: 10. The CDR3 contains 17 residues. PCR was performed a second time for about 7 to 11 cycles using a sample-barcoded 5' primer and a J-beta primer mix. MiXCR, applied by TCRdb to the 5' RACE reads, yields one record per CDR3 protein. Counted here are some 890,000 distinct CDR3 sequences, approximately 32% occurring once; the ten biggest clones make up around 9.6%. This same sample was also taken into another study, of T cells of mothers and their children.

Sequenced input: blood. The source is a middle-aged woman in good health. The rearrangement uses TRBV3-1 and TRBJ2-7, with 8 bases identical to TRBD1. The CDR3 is CASSQDYGQGEIYEQYF. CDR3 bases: TGTGCCAGCAGCCAAGATTATGGACAGGGAGAAATCTACGAGCAGTACTTC.